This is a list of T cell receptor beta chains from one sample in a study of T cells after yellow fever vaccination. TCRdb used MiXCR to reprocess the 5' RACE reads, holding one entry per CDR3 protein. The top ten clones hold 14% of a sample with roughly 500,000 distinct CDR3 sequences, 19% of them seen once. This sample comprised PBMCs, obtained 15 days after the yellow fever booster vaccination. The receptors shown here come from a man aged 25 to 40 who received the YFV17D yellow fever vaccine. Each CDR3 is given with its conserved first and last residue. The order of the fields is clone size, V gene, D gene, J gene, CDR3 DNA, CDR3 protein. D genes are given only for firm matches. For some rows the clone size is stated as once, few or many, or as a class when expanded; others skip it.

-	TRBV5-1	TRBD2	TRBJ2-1	TGCGCCAGCAGCAAGGGTCTCTTAGCGGGCATATACAATGAGCAGTTCTTC	CASSKGLLAGIYNEQFF
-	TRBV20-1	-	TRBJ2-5	TGCAGTGCATCCATTCCGGGAGCCCAAGAGACCCAGTACTTC	CSASIPGAQETQYF
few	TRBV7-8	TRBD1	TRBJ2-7	TGTGCCAGCAGCTTCGTACAGGGGGTAGGCGAGCAGTACTTC	CASSFVQGVGEQYF
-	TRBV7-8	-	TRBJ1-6	TGTGCCAGCAGCTCCGAATGGGGGCCCCTCCACTTT	CASSSEWGPLHF
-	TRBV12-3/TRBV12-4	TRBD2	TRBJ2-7	TGTGCCAGCAGAGGTAGTAGCGGGAGTTCTTTCTACGAGCAGTACTTC	CASRGSSGSSFYEQYF
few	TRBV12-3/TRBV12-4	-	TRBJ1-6	TGTGCCAGCAGTTTCCGGAGGGGTGGGTCACCCCTCCACTTT	CASSFRRGGSPLHF
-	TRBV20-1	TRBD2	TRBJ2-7	TGCAGTGCTCCCCGCCGGGAGGCCTACGAGCAGTACTTC	CSAPRREAYEQYF
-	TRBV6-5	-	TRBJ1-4	TGTGCCAGCAGTTACATAGGCGGGGATGAAAAACTGTTTTTT	CASSYIGGDEKLFF
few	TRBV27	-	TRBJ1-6	TGTGCCAGCAGTTGGGGCAGGGCTAATTCACCCCTCCACTTT	CASSWGRANSPLHF
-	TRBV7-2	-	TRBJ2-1	TGTGCCAGCAGCAAGATAGCGGTCAGCTCCTACAATGAGCAGTTCTTC	CASSKIAVSSYNEQFF
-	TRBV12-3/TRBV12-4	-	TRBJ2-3	TGTGCCAGCAGTCCTCCGACTGGGCTAACAGATACGCAGTATTTT	CASSPPTGLTDTQYF
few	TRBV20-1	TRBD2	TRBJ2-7	TGCAGTGCGACCGGATGGCTAGCGGGTTACGAGCAGTACTTC	CSATGWLAGYEQYF
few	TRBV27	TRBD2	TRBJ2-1	TGTGCCAGCAGTAGAGCGGGACTAGCGGATGTATACAATGAGCAGTTCTTC	CASSRAGLADVYNEQFF
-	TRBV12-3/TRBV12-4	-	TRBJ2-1	TGTGCCAGCAGGTTCGGGAACAATGAGCAGTTCTTC	CASRFGNNEQFF